This TCR beta chain comes out of a study of radiotherapy plus CTLA-4 blockade in lung cancer. Whole-study context: In 18% of patients, objective responses were seen; 31% had disease control.

Repertoires were generated with immunoSEQ multiplex PCR, while TCRdb's copy carries only in-frame clones and drops some. This table holds 86,000 or so clones, around 81% found once. Trimming took 6 bases from V and 8 from J; bases not matched to a gene: 12. This CDR3 region has 15 residues. Germline CDR1 is MDHEN and CDR2 is SYDVKM. General study points: Among reported predictors of response, early blood T cell clone dynamics with interferon-beta performed best.

With ipilimumab providing CTLA-4 blockade, focal radiation was administered to patients who had chemo-refractory metastatic non-small-cell lung cancer. A word on this clone: Its matching antigen is unknown.

The clonotype comes from a human donor with non-small cell lung cancer who had a partial response to radiotherapy plus ipilimumab. Some clones in this sample may be carry-over from other donors' samples. The specimen was peripheral blood, collected from a patient treated with radiotherapy plus ipilimumab. This chain uses TRBV28 with TRBJ2-1, with 8 bases matching TRBD1. Here the CDR3 reads CASRRDRKFSDEQFF. CDR3 in DNA: TGTGCCAGCAGAAGGGACAGGAAATTTTCCGATGAGCAGTTCTTC.